This T cell receptor (beta chain) came from a study of immune characterization of retroperitoneal liposarcoma. One entry per CDR3 protein results from TCRdb running MiXCR on the PCR reads. The sample includes about 11,000 distinct CDR3 sequences, under 35% of them seen just once. This CDR3 is 13 amino acids long. Trimming took 6 bases from V and 9 from J; bases not matched to a gene: 7. Germline V gene lookup returns CDR1 MNHNS and CDR2 SASEGT. The sequence was collected from a male donor with retroperitoneal liposarcoma. The V and J genes are TRBV6-1 and TRBJ2-1; 8 bases map to TRBD2. The sequenced sample consisted of tumor tissue. The CDR3 reads CASRIGLAREQFF. The CDR3 DNA reads as TGTGCCAGCAGGATAGGACTAGCCCGTGAGCAGTTCTTC.